One sample yielded the 31 T cell receptor beta chains listed below, sequenced in a study of cytomegalovirus exposure and HLA in healthy donors. Vbeta (60) and Jbeta (13) primers were used in the PCR. Profiled with immunoSEQ multiplex PCR; TCRdb holds only in-frame clones, not every one. This table holds 150,000 to 170,000 clones, around three quarters found once. The sample consisted of PBMCs. Every receptor here comes from a woman in her forties in good health and CMV-seronegative.

This clone was detected a few times. The V gene is TRBV5-1, the J gene TRBJ2-3, with D maybe TRBD1 (6 bases). Germline assignment: CDR1 SGHRS and CDR2 YFSETQ. V shed 3 bases and J shed 0 bases, with 8 bases lying between them. The CDR3 totals 14 residues. CDR3 sequence: CASSSDRSTDTQYF. CDR3 in DNA: TGCGCCAGCAGCTCAGACAGGAGCACAGATACGCAGTATTTT.

V is TRBV20-1 and J is TRBJ1-1, with no clear D. Trimming removed 5 bases at V and 0 bases at J, with 4 bases between. This CDR3 comprises 11 residues. Germline values: CDR1 DFQATT, CDR2 SNEGSKA (reference sequence). The CDR3 reads CSAQMNTEAFF. CDR3 in DNA: TGCAGTGCTCAGATGAACACTGAAGCTTTCTTT.

The chain joins TRBV2 to TRBJ2-5, with 9 bases lining up with TRBD2. Trimming cost V 6 bases and J 2 bases; bases outside gene matches: 4. Germline loops: CDR1 SNHLY, CDR2 FYNNEI. This CDR3 is built from 14 residues. The CDR3 region has the DNA TGTGCCAGCAGCCAGACTAGCGGACAAGAGACCCAGTACTTC. Translation: CASSQTSGQETQYF.

The chain recombines TRBV4-1 with TRBJ1-6; tentatively, D is TRBD1 (6 bases). V was trimmed by 7 bases and J by 5 bases, leaving 12 bases between them. Germline CDR1 MGHRA, CDR2 YSYEKL. The CDR3 spans 14 residues. The CDR3 here is CASTRGGNNSPLHF. CDR3 nucleotide sequence: TGCGCCAGCACCCGGGGGGGCAATAATTCACCCCTCCACTTT.

The chain carries TRBV5-4 and TRBJ2-3; TRBD2 is a possible D gene (6 bases). V was shortened by 3 bases and J by 8 bases, with 16 bases between the two germline ends. Germline loops: CDR1 SGHNT, CDR2 YYREEE (reference sequence). This CDR3 has 14 amino acids. The chain's CDR3 is CASSSGVVAFTQYF. CDR3 coding DNA: TGTGCCAGCAGCTCGGGGGTAGTGGCCTTTACGCAGTATTTT. The entire variable domain, with the rest obtained from reference TRBV5-4 and TRBJ2-3, is as follows: ETGVTQSPTHLIKTRGQQVTLRCSSQSGHNTVSWYQQALGQGPQFIFQYYREEENGRGNFPPRFSGLQFPNYSSELNVNALELDDSALYLCASSSGVVAFTQYFGPGTRLTVL.

The CDR3 region is CASSEKGHPSYEQYF. The DNA for the CDR3 is TGTGCCAGCAGTGAAAAGGGGCACCCTTCCTACGAGCAGTACTTC. The chain couples TRBV6-1 to TRBJ2-7; D possibly corresponds to TRBD1 (5 bases). With 2 bases removed from V and 1 base from J, the gap between germline ends came to 12 bases. CDR1 and CDR2 (germline): MNHNS, SASEGT. The CDR3 length is 15 residues.

V usage is TRBV6-5 and J usage is TRBJ1-2; 8 bases match TRBD1. Looked up from germline, CDR1 is MNHEY and CDR2 is SVGAGI. This CDR3 is 15 amino acids long. The junction had 11 bases not matched to a gene; V was cut back by 4 bases and J by 7 bases. Here the CDR3 reads CASSWGRDRPSGYTF. CDR3 in DNA: TGTGCCAGCAGTTGGGGGAGGGACAGGCCCTCTGGCTACACCTTC.

This chain uses TRBV28 with TRBJ2-3; perhaps TRBD1 as D (6 bases). Germline lookup yields CDR1 MDHEN and CDR2 SYDVKM. Trimming pared 8 bases from V and 3 bases from J, leaving 18 bases between. The CDR3 length is 15 residues. In DNA, the CDR3 is TGTGCCAGCCGAGAACACAGGGATGGAACAGATACGCAGTATTTT. It codes for CASREHRDGTDTQYF.

J is TRBJ2-7 and V is TRBV5-1, with D possibly matching TRBD1 (6 bases). In germline, CDR1 is SGHRS, CDR2 YFSETQ. This CDR3 contains 13 residues. V was trimmed by 2 bases and J by 2 bases, leaving 8 bases between them. CDR3: CASSFPGAYEQYF. As DNA, the CDR3 is TGCGCCAGCAGCTTTCCAGGGGCCTACGAGCAGTACTTC.

In DNA form, the CDR3 reads TGTGCCTGGAGTGGGGACACTGGGGCCAACGTCCTGACTTTC. It specifies CAWSGDTGANVLTF. The chain links TRBV30 to TRBJ2-6, with D possibly TRBD1 on 6 matching bases. The germline CDR1 and CDR2 sequences are GTSNPN and SVGIG (reference sequence). This CDR3 has 14 amino acids. Trimming removed 1 base from V and 2 bases from J, with 6 bases in between.

The table lists this clone with a count of one. This chain connects TRBV5-6 to TRBJ2-1, with TRBD1 matching 9 bases. V was clipped by 4 bases and J by 4 bases; unmatched bases: 6. Germline V gene sequence: CDR1 SGHDT, CDR2 YYEEEE. The CDR3 length is 15 residues. The CDR3 region has the DNA TGTGCCAGCAGCCCCCGGACAGGGGTGTACAATGAGCAGTTCTTC. The encoded protein is CASSPRTGVYNEQFF.

This clone appeared a single time. The chain combines TRBV5-1 with TRBJ2-1; unclear D gene. Trimming took off 1 base at V and 9 bases at J, with 5 bases between the two ends. The germline CDR1 and CDR2 sequences are SGHRS and YFSETQ. The CDR3 extends over 11 amino acids. The CDR3 here is CASSLNSEQFF. The CDR3 DNA reads as TGCGCCAGCAGCTTGAACTCTGAGCAGTTCTTC.

The gene calls are TRBV11-3 and TRBJ1-4; 8 bases fit TRBD1. The V segment lost 4 bases and the J segment 8 bases; nucleotides outside the gene matches: 9. This CDR3 contains 15 residues. Germline V CDR1 and CDR2: SGHNT, YENEEA. The CDR3 spells CASSSHRGGLEKLFF. CDR3 DNA: TGTGCCAGCAGCTCCCACAGGGGGGGACTCGAAAAACTGTTTTTT.

About this clone itself: This likely comes from a read error, as the CDR3 has no conserved phenylalanine or tryptophan at its end. The limits of the CDR3 on the DNA are not certain, so only TCRdb's listed CDR3 is given. The rearrangement joins TRBV10-2 to TRBJ1-5. The length of the CDR3 is 12 amino acids, counting both ends. In germline, CDR1 is WSHSY, CDR2 SAAADI. The CDR3 is CASSESVGNQRI.

The chain is built from TRBV28 and TRBJ1-1; the D is unclear. This CDR3 comprises 16 residues. The V gene's germline CDR1 is MDHEN and CDR2 SYDVKM. Trimming stripped 4 bases from V and 1 base from J, with 16 bases between. The CDR3 sequence: CASSSINSRSNTEAFF. The CDR3 DNA reads as TGTGCCAGCAGTTCCATCAACAGTAGGTCGAACACTGAAGCTTTCTTT.

The V gene is TRBV10-3, the J gene TRBJ2-1, with D hard to call. The germline V and J ends were trimmed by 4 bases and 3 bases, with 10 bases remaining between them. This CDR3 comprises 14 residues. Germline CDR1 reads ENHRY; CDR2 reads SYGVKD. The CDR3 loop reads CAISGLADYNEQFF. CDR3 in DNA: TGTGCCATCAGTGGATTAGCAGACTACAATGAGCAGTTCTTC.

The chain combines TRBV10-3 with TRBJ1-3; 9 positions agree with TRBD1. The CDR3 has 15 residues. V was pared by 6 bases and J by 3 bases, with 6 bases of the junction left unmatched. Germline loops: CDR1 ENHRY, CDR2 SYGVKD. The CDR3 region is CAIRLDRGHGNTIYF. Here the CDR3 DNA reads TGTGCCATCAGACTGGACAGGGGACATGGAAACACCATATATTTT.

The J gene is TRBJ2-3, the V gene TRBV10-2; TRBD2 aligns across 10 bases. CDR3 length: 15 amino acids. Trimming removed 5 bases from V and 0 bases from J; junction bases left unmatched: 2. Germline-derived CDR1 and CDR2 are WSHSY and SAAADI. CDR3 residues: CASSSTSGSTDTQYF. CDR3 coding DNA: TGCGCCAGCAGTTCGACTAGCGGGAGCACAGATACGCAGTATTTT.

The CDR3 DNA is TGTGCCAGCAGCTTGGTGGGGTTGCGGGGCCGATACGAGCAGTACTTC. Its protein product is CASSLVGLRGRYEQYF. The chain recombines TRBV5-4 with TRBJ2-7, with D perhaps TRBD2 (6 bases). CDR3 length equals 16 residues. Germline CDR1 reads SGHNT; CDR2 reads YYREEE (reference sequence). V was pared by 0 bases and J by 4 bases, with 17 bases between.

This chain links TRBV7-8 with TRBJ1-4, with TRBD1 as a possible D gene (5 bases). The CDR3 is 14 residues long. CDR1 and CDR2 from the germline V gene are SGHVS and FQNEAQ. Trimming took off 9 bases at V and 7 bases at J, with 18 bases between the two ends. CDR3 sequence reads: CASGLEGSGEKLFF. In DNA, the CDR3 is TGTGCCAGTGGCTTGGAGGGGTCTGGTGAAAAACTGTTTTTT.

V is TRBV6-5 and J is TRBJ2-5; 7 nucleotides align to TRBD1. This CDR3 region has 13 residues. V lost 3 bases to trimming and J lost 5 bases; unmatched junction nucleotides: 3. Germline V gives CDR1 MNHEY, CDR2 SVGAGI. The DNA of the CDR3 is TGTGCCAGCAGTTATACCAGGGGGGAGACCCAGTACTTC. Translation: CASSYTRGETQYF.

The chain combines TRBV15 with TRBJ1-2; no firm D call. The CDR3 length is 15 residues. Trimming took 0 bases from V and 4 from J, leaving 12 bases between them. CDR1 LNHNV and CDR2 YYDKDF come from the germline V gene (reference sequence). The CDR3 here is CATSRDKGTVYGYTF. The CDR3 DNA follows: TGTGCCACCAGCAGAGATAAAGGAACAGTCTATGGCTACACCTTC.

This chain connects TRBV5-1 to TRBJ2-3; 12 bases fit TRBD2. The V gene's germline CDR1 is SGHRS and CDR2 YFSETQ. The CDR3 spans 17 residues. Trimming at V came to 2 bases and at J to 1 base, leaving 5 bases not matched to a gene. CDR3: CASSLGLAGGRTDTQYF. CDR3 DNA: TGCGCCAGCAGCTTAGGTCTAGCGGGAGGGCGCACAGATACGCAGTATTTT.

V usage is TRBV10-2 and J usage is TRBJ2-1; 11 nucleotides align to TRBD2. Germline CDR1 reads WSHSY; CDR2 reads SAAADI. The CDR3 is made up of 16 amino acids. V shed 6 bases and J 9 bases; nucleotides not matched to a gene: 13. DNA of the CDR3: TGCGCCAGCAGAGGTAGCGGGGGGGCCGGTCTCGGTGAGCAGTTCTTC. This gives the protein CASRGSGGAGLGEQFF.

This clone was counted a few times. This rearrangement joins TRBV5-1 to TRBJ2-1; D gene ambiguous. Germline CDR1 reads SGHRS; CDR2 reads YFSETQ. Trimming pared 3 bases from V and 4 bases from J, leaving 11 bases between. CDR3 size: 14 residues. The DNA for the CDR3 is TGCGCCAGCAGCTCTCTTCTGACTTACAATGAGCAGTTCTTC. It codes for CASSSLLTYNEQFF. The full variable domain, in which reference TRBV5-1 and TRBJ2-1 provide the parts outside the CDR3, is KAGVTQTPRYLIKTRGQQVTLSCSPISGHRSVSWYQQTPGQGLQFLFEYFSETQRNKGNFPGRFSGRQFSNSRSEMNVSTLELGDSALYLCASSSLLTYNEQFFGPGTRLTVL.

The chain uses TRBV6-5 and TRBJ1-4; 7 bases are a match to TRBD1. Per germline, CDR1 MNHEY and CDR2 SVGAGI. This CDR3 has 14 amino acids. Unmatched junction bases numbered 7, after V lost 5 bases and J lost 7 bases. This CDR3 is CASSLRGSGEKLFF. In nucleotides, the CDR3 is TGTGCCAGCAGTCTCAGGGGGTCCGGTGAAAAACTGTTTTTT.

J is TRBJ2-7 and V is TRBV28, with 9 nucleotides matching TRBD1. Germline V gene lookup returns CDR1 MDHEN and CDR2 SYDVKM. The CDR3 extends over 12 amino acids. The junction had 5 bases not matched to a gene; V was cut back by 10 bases and J by 4 bases. The CDR3 bases are TGTGCCACCGGACAGGGGAAATACGAGCAGTACTTC. This translates into CATGQGKYEQYF. Variable domain in full (rest from reference TRBV28 and TRBJ2-7): DVKVTQSSRYLVKRTGEKVFLECVQDMDHENMFWYRQDPGLGLRLIYFSYDVKMKEKGDIPEGYSVSREKKERFSLILESASTNQTSMYLCATGQGKYEQYFGPGTRLTVT.

This chain links TRBV4-1 with TRBJ1-3, with 8 bases that match TRBD1. This CDR3 region has 15 residues. Unmatched junction bases numbered 3, after V lost 1 base and J lost 4 bases. The germline gives CDR1 MGHRA, CDR2 YSYEKL. In DNA form, the CDR3 reads TGCGCCAGCAGCCAAGGAACAGGGGGGGGAAACACCATATATTTT. Protein product: CASSQGTGGGNTIYF.

The V call is TRBV11-3, the J call TRBJ2-1; tentatively, D is TRBD2 (5 bases). V lost 3 bases and J 0 bases, leaving 9 bases between the germline ends. Germline loops: CDR1 SGHNT, CDR2 YENEEA. This CDR3 is built from 15 residues. The CDR3, as DNA: TGTGCCAGCAGCTTCGGCGGGTTCTCCTACAATGAGCAGTTCTTC. It encodes CASSFGGFSYNEQFF.

This chain connects TRBV25-1 to TRBJ2-1, with 8 positions matching TRBD2. The CDR3 runs to 16 residues. V gave up 5 bases and J gave up 6 bases; unmatched junction bases: 12. Germline V gene data show CDR1 as MGHDK and CDR2 as SYGVNS. This chain's CDR3 is CASSPPLAENPNEQFF. Here the CDR3 DNA reads TGTGCCAGCAGTCCTCCACTAGCGGAAAATCCCAATGAGCAGTTCTTC.

This chain connects TRBV6-5 to TRBJ1-4; D call uncertain. CDR1 and CDR2 from the germline V gene are MNHEY and SVGAGI. There are 14 residues in the CDR3. V shed 2 bases and J shed 8 bases, with 12 bases lying between them. CDR3 in amino acids: CASSYTQPGEKLFF. CDR3 sequence (DNA): TGTGCCAGCAGTTACACCCAGCCGGGGGAAAAACTGTTTTTT.